This TCR beta chain was retrieved from a study of T cells expressing NK-cell markers. Study-wide points: For a handful of donors, these clonotypes were likewise the leading ones in the CD3+CD56-NKG2C+ fraction.

About this clonotype itself: What it recognizes is unknown.

Germline values: CDR1 LNHDA, CDR2 SQIVND (reference sequence). The CDR3 is 14 amino acids. Each CDR3 protein gets one entry in TCRdb, which reprocessed the 5' RACE reads and gives no DNA. This sample contains 500,000 to 600,000 distinct CDR3 sequences. The V call is TRBV19, the J call TRBJ1-1; TCRdb designates TRBD1, a call that cannot be tested without DNA. This sequence was found in a man aged 18 to 30 in good health. What was sequenced was blood T cells: a sorted CD56 or NKG2C T cell subset, CD4+ or CD8+ T cells, or bulk PBMC T cells (not recorded which). The CDR3 loop reads CASQPTQGNTEAFF.